The 6 T cell receptor beta chains presented below share a single source sample, sequenced in a study of cytomegalovirus exposure and HLA in healthy donors. The assay was immunoSEQ multiplex PCR, and TCRdb's table has in-frame clones only and misses some. The data show about 180,000 clones, with 85% to 90% seen just once and roughly 1.4% held by the top ten. Specimen: PBMCs. All receptors derive from a woman in her twenties or thirties in good health and CMV-seronegative.

The V and J genes are TRBV5-4 and TRBJ2-1; the D gene is possibly TRBD2 (6 bases). This CDR3 contains 15 residues. V was pared by 2 bases and J by 7 bases, with 16 bases between. CDR1 is SGHNT, CDR2 YYREEE, per germline (reference sequence). DNA of the CDR3: TGTGCCAGCAGCTTCCGGGACGGGAGATTGAATGAGCAGTTCTTC. Amino acid sequence: CASSFRDGRLNEQFF.

The V and J genes are TRBV2 and TRBJ2-3, with 9 bases aligning to TRBD2. This CDR3 has 15 amino acids. The germline V gene has CDR1 SNHLY and CDR2 FYNNEI. Trimming removed 8 bases from V and 2 bases from J; junction bases left unmatched: 8. The CDR3 is CASLPTSGPTDTQYF. In nucleotides, the CDR3 is TGTGCCAGCCTACCGACTAGCGGACCCACAGATACGCAGTATTTT.

The V call is TRBV29-1, the J call TRBJ1-1; 8 bases fit TRBD1. The V and J ends lost 5 bases and 4 bases, in that order; junction bases with no gene match: 9. Per germline, CDR1 SQVTM and CDR2 ANQGSEA. CDR3 length: 14 residues. DNA for the CDR3: TGCAGCGTTCGGCTTGGACAGGGCGCCACTGAAGCTTTCTTT. Its protein product is CSVRLGQGATEAFF. Supplemented by reference TRBV29-1 and TRBJ1-1, the full variable domain reads SAVISQKPSRDICQRGTSLTIQCQVDSQVTMMFWYRQQPGQSLTLIATANQGSEATYESGFVIDKFPISRPNLTFSTLTVSNMSPEDSSIYLCSVRLGQGATEAFFGQGTRLTVV.

This chain joins TRBV21-1 and TRBJ2-7; the table's D call TRBD1 went unverified against the DNA. TRBV21-1 is deemed a pseudogene. The CDR3 sequence is 16 residues long. The CDR3 protein is CASSKQPRDSYYEQYF. The CDR3 coding sequence is TGTGCCAGCAGCAAACAACCTCGGGACAGCTACTACGAGCAGTACTTC.

V usage is TRBV2 and J usage is TRBJ1-2; 9 nucleotides align to TRBD1. J was trimmed by 6 bases and V by 5 bases; bases with no gene match: 4. The CDR3 extends over 13 amino acids. CDR1 SNHLY and CDR2 FYNNEI come from the germline V gene. CDR3 sequence reads: CASSLRQGDGYTF. DNA for the CDR3: TGTGCCAGCAGTTTACGACAGGGGGATGGCTACACCTTC.

The V and J genes are TRBV6-6 and TRBJ1-5; tentatively, D is TRBD1 (5 bases). The length of the CDR3 is 13 residues. Per germline, CDR1 MNHNY and CDR2 SVGAGI (reference sequence). Trimming removed 8 bases from V and 0 bases from J, with 8 bases in between. Here the CDR3 reads CASRQSSNQPQHF. In DNA, the CDR3 is TGTGCCAGCCGACAGTCTAGCAATCAGCCCCAGCATTTT.